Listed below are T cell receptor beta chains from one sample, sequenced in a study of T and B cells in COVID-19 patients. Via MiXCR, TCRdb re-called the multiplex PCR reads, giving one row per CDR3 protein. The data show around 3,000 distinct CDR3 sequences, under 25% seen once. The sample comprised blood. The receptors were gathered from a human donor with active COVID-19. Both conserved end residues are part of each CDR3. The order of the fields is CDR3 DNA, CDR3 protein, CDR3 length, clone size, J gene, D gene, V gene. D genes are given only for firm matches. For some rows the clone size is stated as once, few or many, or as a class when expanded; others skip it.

DNA: TGTGCCAGTACCTCCATGGGAGGGGTAGGGGAGACCCAGTACTTC
CDR3: CASTSMGGVGETQYF
length: 15
size: medium-sized
J: TRBJ2-5
D: TRBD2
V: TRBV19

DNA: TGTGCCAGCAGCCCGGGAGTTCGCCTGAACACTGAAGCTTTCTTT
CDR3: CASSPGVRLNTEAFF
length: 15
size: few
J: TRBJ1-1
D: -
V: TRBV5-4

DNA: TGTGCCAGCAGTTTAGAGGGGACAGGGGGCCATCAGCCCCAGCATTTT
CDR3: CASSLEGTGGHQPQHF
length: 16
size: medium-sized
J: TRBJ1-5
D: TRBD1
V: TRBV12-3/TRBV12-4

DNA: TGCAGTGCTAGAGACTTACTTTTAGGGACAGGGGGAGGTGAAAAACTGTTTTTT
CDR3: CSARDLLLGTGGGEKLFF
length: 18
size: -
J: TRBJ1-4
D: TRBD1
V: TRBV20-1

DNA: TGTGCCAGCAGCTTGGCCGACAGTGGTCAGGAAAAACTGTTTTTT
CDR3: CASSLADSGQEKLFF
length: 15
size: medium-sized
J: TRBJ1-4
D: -
V: TRBV5-6

DNA: TGTGCCAGCATCAGGGAACGGGAAGGCTACACCTTC
CDR3: CASIREREGYTF
length: 12
size: few
J: TRBJ1-2
D: -
V: TRBV2

DNA: TGCGCCAGCAGTGATCGCTCCGGAGGCCCCTACGAGCAGTACTTC
CDR3: CASSDRSGGPYEQYF
length: 15
size: -
J: TRBJ2-7
D: -
V: TRBV10-2

DNA: TGTGCCAGCAGCATTAGCGGGAGAAACACCGGGGAGCTGTTTTTT
CDR3: CASSISGRNTGELFF
length: 15
size: few
J: TRBJ2-2
D: TRBD2
V: TRBV5-4

DNA: TGTGCCAGTAGTGAGGGGACGAACACCGGGGAGCTGTTTTTT
CDR3: CASSEGTNTGELFF
length: 14
size: large
J: TRBJ2-2
D: -
V: TRBV19

DNA: TGCGCCAGCAGATTAGGACAGGCTGGGGCAGATACGCAGTATTTT
CDR3: CASRLGQAGADTQYF
length: 15
size: medium-sized
J: TRBJ2-3
D: TRBD1
V: TRBV5-1

DNA: TGTGCCAGCAGTTTACTGTACCAAGAGACCCAGTACTTC
CDR3: CASSLLYQETQYF
length: 13
size: large
J: TRBJ2-5
D: -
V: TRBV27

DNA: TGCGCCAGCAGCCAAGAGGCGGGAGCTGAAGCTTTCTTT
CDR3: CASSQEAGAEAFF
length: 13
size: -
J: TRBJ1-1
D: -
V: TRBV4-3

DNA: TGTGCCTGGAGTCTAGGGACAGTCTCCTACGAGCAGTACTTC
CDR3: CAWSLGTVSYEQYF
length: 14
size: medium-sized
J: TRBJ2-7
D: TRBD1
V: TRBV30

DNA: TGTGCCTGGAATTTGGGCCTCAACAGTTCACCCCTCCACTTT
CDR3: CAWNLGLNSSPLHF
length: 14
size: medium-sized
J: TRBJ1-6
D: -
V: TRBV30